Each of the 6 T cell receptor beta chains below was sequenced from the same sample in a study of cytomegalovirus exposure and HLA in healthy donors (dated by TCRdb to 2016 to 2017). Receptor libraries were prepared by the immunoSEQ multiplex PCR assay. The multiplex PCR relied on a mix of 60 forward primers for TCR Vbeta segments and 13 reverse primers for TCR Jbeta segments. TCRdb took this table from immuneACCESS and kept in-frame rearrangements with V and J called. Such tables lack part of the clones; where checked against another copy, unresolved V genes explain under half of the gap, and the rest is unexplained. The sample table records about 170,000 clones; approximately 76% of these occur just once. The ten largest clonotypes hold around 5% of the sample. Sequenced: PBMCs. Receptor source: a woman aged 18-29 years in good health and CMV-seropositive.

The chain links TRBV29-1 to TRBJ1-2; D is perhaps TRBD1 (5 bases). Between the trimmed V and J ends, which lost 4 bases and 4 bases, there was a span of 16 bases. The CDR3 spans 14 residues. CDR1 and CDR2 from the germline V gene are SQVTM and ANQGSEA. The CDR3 sequence: CSVVSGAHAYGYTF. As DNA, the CDR3 is TGCAGCGTTGTAAGTGGGGCGCATGCCTATGGCTACACCTTC.

The chain couples TRBV27 to TRBJ2-7; unclear D gene. The V and J ends lost 2 bases and 1 base respectively, with 12 bases between them. The CDR3 is made up of 15 amino acids. Germline CDR1 and CDR2: MNHEY and SMNVEV (reference sequence). The CDR3 nucleotides are TGTGCCAGCAGTTTAGGAATAGCCAGATCCTACGAGCAGTACTTC. This encodes CASSLGIARSYEQYF.

This chain uses TRBV5-1 with TRBJ2-1, with 11 bases matching TRBD2. The CDR3 has 18 amino acids. The germline CDR1 and CDR2 sequences are SGHRS and YFSETQ. V was pared by 4 bases and J by 0 bases, with 9 bases of the junction left unmatched. The CDR3 DNA reads TGCGCCAGCAGCATTCTAGCGGGGGGCCTTAGCTCCTACAATGAGCAGTTCTTC. Its protein product is CASSILAGGLSSYNEQFF.

V gene TRBV14 combines with J gene TRBJ1-2; TRBD1 matches 8 bases. The CDR3 is made up of 18 amino acids. The trim removed 2 bases at V and 0 bases at J, leaving 11 bases unmatched. Germline lookup yields CDR1 SGHDN and CDR2 FVKESK. DNA for the CDR3: TGTGCCAGCAGCCAACCGAGAGGACAGGGATCGGCTAACTATGGCTACACCTTC. Translated, it gives CASSQPRGQGSANYGYTF. Filled out from reference TRBV14 and TRBJ1-2, the complete variable domain reads EAGVTQFPSHSVIEKGQTVTLRCDPISGHDNLYWYRRVMGKEIKFLLHFVKESKQDESGMPNNRFLAERTGGTYSTLKVQPAELEDSGVYFCASSQPRGQGSANYGYTFGSGTRLTVV.

The CDR3 DNA reads as TGTGCCAGCAGCAGGGGTCAGCACACTGAAGCTTTCTTT. This gives the protein CASSRGQHTEAFF. The chain has TRBV7-9 and TRBJ1-1; maybe TRBD1 (5 bases). With 5 bases removed from V and 3 bases from J, the gap between germline ends came to 10 bases. The germline CDR1 and CDR2 sequences are SEHNR and FQNEAQ (reference sequence). This CDR3 region has 13 residues. The full variable domain, its missing parts supplied by reference TRBV7-9 and TRBJ1-1, is DTGVSQNPRHKITKRGQNVTFRCDPISEHNRLYWYRQTLGQGPEFLTYFQNEAQLEKSRLLSDRFSAERPKGSFSTLEIQRTEQGDSAMYLCASSRGQHTEAFFGQGTRLTVV.

This clone was recorded a few times. The V call is TRBV4-1, the J call TRBJ2-7; D is perhaps TRBD1 (6 bases). V was cut by 1 base and J by 2 bases, with 15 bases left in between. Germline V CDR1 and CDR2: MGHRA, YSYEKL. The CDR3 runs 16 residues. The CDR3 nucleotides are TGCGCCAGCAGCCAAGCCCGGACAGCGATAACCTACGAGCAGTACTTC. It yields the protein CASSQARTAITYEQYF.